One sample yielded the 22 T cell receptor beta chains listed below, sequenced in a study of cytomegalovirus exposure and HLA in healthy donors (dated by TCRdb to about 2017). Libraries were constructed by the immunoSEQ multiplex PCR assay. The multiplex PCR relied on a mix of 60 forward primers for TCR Vbeta segments and 13 reverse primers for TCR Jbeta segments. This immuneACCESS table, as held by TCRdb, lists in-frame sequences with V and J called but not all clones. Of the missing ones, under half trace to an unresolved V gene in checked studies; the others have no known cause. Present in this sample are about 190,000 clones, about four fifths of which were seen just once. Approximately 4.8% of the sample comes from the top ten. Sequencing was carried out using PBMCs. Source of these receptors: a man aged 25 to 40 in good health and CMV-seropositive.

Written as DNA, the CDR3 is TGCGCCAGCAGCTTGGCAGGACAGGGGGCTGGGGAGCAGTACTTC. Translating gives CASSLAGQGAGEQYF. The V gene is TRBV5-1, the J gene TRBJ2-7, with 11 positions matching TRBD1. Trimming took 0 bases from V and 7 from J; bases not matched to a gene: 6. The germline V gene has CDR1 SGHRS and CDR2 YFSETQ. The CDR3 loop spans 15 amino acids.

This chain joins TRBV7-2 and TRBJ1-2, with a possible D match to TRBD1 (6 bases). Germline assignment: CDR1 SGHTA and CDR2 FQGNSA. The CDR3 consists of 13 residues. V was cut by 3 bases and J by 4 bases, with 9 bases left in between. Here the CDR3 DNA reads TGTGCCAGCAGCTTTGCAGGGGCCTATGGCTACACCTTC. Its translation: CASSFAGAYGYTF.

This clone has a handful of counts. The chain links TRBV11-2 to TRBJ1-3; the D is unclear. Germline V gene data show CDR1 as SGHAT and CDR2 as FQNNGV. The CDR3 runs to 15 residues. With 5 bases removed from V and 0 bases from J, the gap between germline ends came to 11 bases. The CDR3 coding sequence is TGTGCCAGCAGCATTGTACAGAGCTCTGGAAACACCATATATTTT. This encodes CASSIVQSSGNTIYF.

The V gene is TRBV10-3, the J gene TRBJ2-2; 9 nucleotides agree with TRBD2. After removal of 9 bases from V and 2 bases from J, the junction contained 13 bases not matched to a gene. The CDR3 consists of 17 residues. The germline V gene has CDR1 ENHRY and CDR2 SYGVKD. In DNA, the CDR3 is TGTGCCATGGGAGATGGCGGGAGGGCCCCAAACACCGGGGAGCTGTTTTTT. Translated: CAMGDGGRAPNTGELFF.

Notes on this clone: At one of its ends the junction is not consistent with the germline gene, which may arise from a read error. The V and J genes are TRBV7-7 and TRBJ2-5; 8 positions match TRBD1. The J call is in doubt because the DNA end fits TRBJ2-7 better. CDR3 size: 15 residues. CDR1 is SSHAT and CDR2 is FNYEAQ in the germline V gene (reference sequence). CDR3 sequence: CASSAGQGVSYEQYF. The CDR3 DNA reads as TGTGCTAGCAGCGCCGGACAGGGAGTCTCCTACGAGCAGTACTTC.

A note on this clone: Other DNA variants within this sample encode the same CDR3. V and J are TRBV2 and TRBJ2-5; 13 nucleotides match TRBD2. The junction had 9 bases not matched to a gene; V was cut back by 6 bases and J by 5 bases. Germline V CDR1 and CDR2: SNHLY, FYNNEI. CDR3 size: 16 residues. The CDR3 spells CASRGGLAGARETQYF. DNA of the CDR3: TGTGCCAGCAGGGGAGGACTAGCGGGAGCTCGGGAGACCCAGTACTTC.

The genes are TRBV2 and TRBJ2-5, with D possibly being TRBD2 (5 bases). The CDR3 covers 14 residues. CDR1 and CDR2 from the germline V gene are SNHLY and FYNNEI. V lost 2 bases to trimming and J lost 4 bases, with 11 bases between them. CDR3 bases: TGTGCCAGCAGTGAAAGGGATCGGGGAGAGACCCAGTACTTC. Amino acid sequence: CASSERDRGETQYF. Full variable domain (remainder filled in from reference TRBV2 and TRBJ2-5): EPEVTQTPSHQVTQMGQEVILRCVPISNHLYFYWYRQILGQKVEFLVSFYNNEISEKSEIFDDQFSVERPDGSNFTLKIRSTKLEDSAMYFCASSERDRGETQYFGPGTRLLVL.

The chain carries TRBV18 and TRBJ1-1; D perhaps matches TRBD1 (6 bases). The CDR3 length is 13 residues. In germline, CDR1 is KGHSH, CDR2 LQKENI. Trimming took 1 base from V and 7 from J, leaving 10 bases between them. CDR3 DNA: TGTGCCAGCTCACCACGGCAGGACAGTGAAGCTTTCTTT. Residues: CASSPRQDSEAFF. Drawing the rest from reference TRBV18 and TRBJ1-1, the complete variable domain is NAGVMQNPRHLVRRRGQEARLRCSPMKGHSHVYWYRQLPEEGLKFMVYLQKENIIDESGMPKERFSAEFPKEGPSILRIQQVVRGDSAAYFCASSPRQDSEAFFGQGTRLTVV.

The CDR3, as DNA: TGTGCCAGCAGCTTTACAGGGGACAGCACAGATACGCAGTATTTT. Translation: CASSFTGDSTDTQYF. The V call is TRBV7-3, the J call TRBJ2-3, with 7 bases lining up with TRBD1. The CDR3 length is 15 residues. Germline lookup yields CDR1 SGHTA and CDR2 FQGTGA. V lost 3 bases to trimming and J lost 0 bases; unmatched junction nucleotides: 3. Full variable domain (remainder filled in from reference TRBV7-3 and TRBJ2-3): GAGVSQTPSNKVTEKGKYVELRCDPISGHTALYWYRQSLGQGPEFLIYFQGTGAADDSGLPNDRFFAVRPEGSVSTLKIQRTERGDSAVYLCASSFTGDSTDTQYFGPGTRLTVL.

As for this clone: The identical CDR3 is also encoded by other nucleotide sequences in the sample. This chain links TRBV7-6 with TRBJ2-1, with 8 bases aligning to TRBD2. Germline V gene data show CDR1 as SGHVS and CDR2 as FNYEAQ. J lost 0 bases, V lost 1 base, and 8 bases had no gene match. The CDR3 extends over 18 amino acids. The CDR3 loop is CASSLVVSGASSYNEQFF. CDR3 sequence (DNA): TGTGCCAGCAGCTTAGTGGTTAGCGGGGCAAGCTCCTACAATGAGCAGTTCTTC.

The gene calls are TRBV19 and TRBJ1-4; 9 bases fit TRBD1. Per germline, CDR1 LNHDA and CDR2 SQIVND (reference sequence). The ends lost 6 bases at V and 4 bases at J; junction bases unmatched: 6. The CDR3 extends over 15 amino acids. The CDR3 sequence: CASSQGQGLNEKLFF. The CDR3, as DNA: TGTGCCAGTAGCCAAGGACAGGGGCTTAATGAAAAACTGTTTTTT.

Written as DNA, the CDR3 is TGTGCCAGCAGCCCTCTACAGGGTTGGAATGAGCAGTTCTTC. Translation gives CASSPLQGWNEQFF. The J gene is TRBJ2-1, the V gene TRBV11-2; tentatively, D is TRBD1 (6 bases). The CDR3 length is 14 residues. CDR1 is SGHAT and CDR2 is FQNNGV in the germline V gene. The V gene lost 5 bases and the J gene lost 7 bases, with 15 bases spanning the gap.

The chain uses TRBV19 and TRBJ1-5; D is unresolved. The length of the CDR3 is 14 residues. Germline V gene data show CDR1 as LNHDA and CDR2 as SQIVND (reference sequence). V was clipped by 5 bases and J by 4 bases, with 12 bases between them. The CDR3 coding sequence is TGTGCCAGTAGTTCGGAGGGTGTGAATCAGCCCCAGCATTTT. Translated, it gives CASSSEGVNQPQHF.

The chain uses TRBV6-5 and TRBJ1-3; D remains ambiguous. V dropped 5 bases and J dropped 4 bases, with 15 bases sitting between them. CDR3 length equals 15 residues. From germline, CDR1 is MNHEY and CDR2 SVGAGI. The CDR3 bases are TGTGCCAGCAGTCCGATGGGCAGGCGAGGAAACACCATATATTTT. This encodes CASSPMGRRGNTIYF.

The chain employs TRBV2 and TRBJ1-4; 8 positions match TRBD1. V dropped 6 bases and J dropped 5; count of bases not matched to a gene: 5. Per germline, CDR1 SNHLY and CDR2 FYNNEI. The CDR3 has 14 amino acids. The DNA of the CDR3 is TGTGCCAGCAGCCGGGACAGGTCGAATGAAAAACTGTTTTTT. It encodes CASSRDRSNEKLFF.

This chain uses TRBV19 with TRBJ2-2, with no clear D. The CDR3 runs 13 residues. CDR1 is LNHDA and CDR2 is SQIVND in the germline V gene (reference sequence). The V end was cut by 3 bases, the J end by 7 bases, with 9 bases between. The CDR3 sequence: CASSITRNGELFF. For the CDR3, the DNA is TGTGCCAGTAGTATTACCAGGAACGGGGAGCTGTTTTTT.

The genes are TRBV4-2 and TRBJ2-7; 7 bases are shared with TRBD2. Germline lookup yields CDR1 LGHNA and CDR2 YNFKEQ. The CDR3 extends over 14 amino acids. Trimming at V came to 4 bases and at J to 6 bases, leaving 9 bases not matched to a gene. The CDR3 sequence is CASSLPGLSREQYF. The CDR3, as DNA: TGTGCCAGCAGCCTGCCGGGACTATCCCGCGAGCAGTACTTC.

This clone has only a few counts. The rearrangement uses TRBV7-6 and TRBJ2-7, with a possible D match to TRBD2 (5 bases). Trimming removed 5 bases from V and 2 bases from J, with 13 bases in between. Germline V CDR1 and CDR2: SGHVS, FNYEAQ. The CDR3 has 14 residues. The DNA for the CDR3 is TGTGCCAGCAGCCCGGGGTCCTCAGCCTACGAGCAGTACTTC. Translation gives CASSPGSSAYEQYF.

The count of this clone is one. The CDR3 bases are TGCGCCAGCAGCCTATTAGGACAGGGCAGGATCAACACCGGGGAGCTGTTTTTT. Protein product: CASSLLGQGRINTGELFF. The chain recombines TRBV5-1 with TRBJ2-2, with 8 bases fitting TRBD1. In germline, CDR1 is SGHRS, CDR2 YFSETQ. The CDR3 extends over 18 amino acids. V was clipped by 4 bases and J by 2 bases; unmatched bases: 13.

The CDR3 nucleotides are TGTGCCAGCAGTTTATTACTGCTAGCGGGAGCGGGAGAGACCCAGTACTTC. Translated, it gives CASSLLLLAGAGETQYF. The chain has TRBV28 and TRBJ2-5, with 10 positions matching TRBD2. J was trimmed by 4 bases and V by 1 base; bases with no gene match: 9. This CDR3 region has 17 residues. The germline V gene has CDR1 MDHEN and CDR2 SYDVKM.

J is TRBJ1-6 and V is TRBV4-1; 8 nucleotides match TRBD1. Trimming took 4 bases from V and 2 from J; bases not matched to a gene: 7. The germline gives CDR1 MGHRA, CDR2 YSYEKL. The CDR3 contains 17 residues. As DNA, the CDR3 is TGCGCCAGCAGCCTCTCCGGACAGGGCCCCTATAATTCACCCCTCCACTTT. Protein product: CASSLSGQGPYNSPLHF.

The chain uses TRBV5-1 and TRBJ2-1; 9 bases agree with TRBD2. The V segment lost 2 bases and the J segment 7 bases; nucleotides outside the gene matches: 7. The CDR3 consists of 15 residues. Germline V gives CDR1 SGHRS, CDR2 YFSETQ. CDR3 bases: TGCGCCAGCAGCTTTGGGAGCGGGGGGCCAAATGAGCAGTTCTTC. Translated, it gives CASSFGSGGPNEQFF.